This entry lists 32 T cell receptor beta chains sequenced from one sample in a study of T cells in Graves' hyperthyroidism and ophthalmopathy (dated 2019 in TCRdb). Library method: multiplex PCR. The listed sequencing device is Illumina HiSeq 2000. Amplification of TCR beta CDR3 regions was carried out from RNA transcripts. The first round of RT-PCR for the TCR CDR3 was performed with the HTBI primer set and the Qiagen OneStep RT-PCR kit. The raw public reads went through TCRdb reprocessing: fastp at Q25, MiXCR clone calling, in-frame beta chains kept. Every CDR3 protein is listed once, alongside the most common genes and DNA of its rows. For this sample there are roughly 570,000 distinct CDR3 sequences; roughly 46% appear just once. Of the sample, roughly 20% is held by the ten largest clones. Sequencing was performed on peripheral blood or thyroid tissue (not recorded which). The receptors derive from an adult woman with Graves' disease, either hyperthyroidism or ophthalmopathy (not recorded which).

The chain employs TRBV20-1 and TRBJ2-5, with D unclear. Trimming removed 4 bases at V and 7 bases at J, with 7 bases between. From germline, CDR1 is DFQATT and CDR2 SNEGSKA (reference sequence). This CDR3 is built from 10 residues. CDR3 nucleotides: TGCAGTGCTAATTCCGGGACCCAGTACTTC. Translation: CSANSGTQYF.

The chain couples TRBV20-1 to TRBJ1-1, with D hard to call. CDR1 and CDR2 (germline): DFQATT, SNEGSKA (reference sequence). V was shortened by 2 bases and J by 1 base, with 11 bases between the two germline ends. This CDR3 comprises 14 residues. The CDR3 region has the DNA TGCAGTGCTAGACGCCGACAAGCGAACACTGAAGCTTTCTTT. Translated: CSARRRQANTEAFF.

The CDR3 bases are TGCAGTGCTAGAATCATGGGCAGGCCAGATACGCAGTATTTT. Translating it yields CSARIMGRPDTQYF. The gene calls are TRBV20-1 and TRBJ2-3; D is ambiguous. Deletions cut 2 bases from V and 4 bases from J, with 13 bases between. The germline CDR1 and CDR2 sequences are DFQATT and SNEGSKA (reference sequence). This CDR3 is 14 amino acids long.

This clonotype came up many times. CDR3: CSALGQGGETQYF. The CDR3 DNA follows: TGCAGTGCCTTAGGGCAGGGAGGCGAGACCCAGTACTTC. This sequence joins TRBV20-1 and TRBJ2-5, with D maybe TRBD2 (6 bases). This CDR3 has 13 amino acids. Deletions cut 6 bases from V and 5 bases from J, with 16 bases between. Germline V gene data show CDR1 as DFQATT and CDR2 as SNEGSKA (reference sequence).

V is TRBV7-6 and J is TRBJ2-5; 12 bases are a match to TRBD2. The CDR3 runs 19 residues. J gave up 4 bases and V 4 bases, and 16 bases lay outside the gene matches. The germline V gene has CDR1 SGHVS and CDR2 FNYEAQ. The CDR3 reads CASSSGTSGSTGGRETQYF. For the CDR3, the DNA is TGTGCCAGCAGCTCCGGGACTAGCGGGTCCACCGGGGGCAGAGAGACCCAGTACTTC.

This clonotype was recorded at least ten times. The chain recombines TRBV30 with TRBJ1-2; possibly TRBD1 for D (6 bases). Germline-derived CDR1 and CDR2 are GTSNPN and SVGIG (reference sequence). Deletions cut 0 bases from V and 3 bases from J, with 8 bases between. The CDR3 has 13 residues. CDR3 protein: CAWSVRTDYGYTF. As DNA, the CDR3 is TGTGCCTGGAGTGTAAGGACAGACTATGGCTACACCTTC.

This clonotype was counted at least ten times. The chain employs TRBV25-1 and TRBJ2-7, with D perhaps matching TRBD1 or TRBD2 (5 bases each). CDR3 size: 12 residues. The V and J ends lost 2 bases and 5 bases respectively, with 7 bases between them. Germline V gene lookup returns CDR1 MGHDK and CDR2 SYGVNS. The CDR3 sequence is CASSEQGDEQYF. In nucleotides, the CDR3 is TGTGCCAGCAGTGAACAGGGAGACGAGCAGTACTTC.

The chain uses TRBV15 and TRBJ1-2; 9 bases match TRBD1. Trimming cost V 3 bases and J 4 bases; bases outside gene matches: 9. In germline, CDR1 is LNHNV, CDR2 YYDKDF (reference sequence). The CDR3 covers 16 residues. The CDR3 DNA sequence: TGTGCCACCAGCAGTACCCGGACAGGGGCTTCCTATGGCTACACCTTC. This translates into CATSSTRTGASYGYTF.

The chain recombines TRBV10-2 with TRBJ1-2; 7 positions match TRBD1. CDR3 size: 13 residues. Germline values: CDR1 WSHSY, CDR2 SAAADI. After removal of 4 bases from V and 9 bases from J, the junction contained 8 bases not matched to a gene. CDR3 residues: CASSAGTDYSYTF. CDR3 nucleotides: TGCGCCAGCAGTGCCGGGACAGATTATAGCTACACCTTC.

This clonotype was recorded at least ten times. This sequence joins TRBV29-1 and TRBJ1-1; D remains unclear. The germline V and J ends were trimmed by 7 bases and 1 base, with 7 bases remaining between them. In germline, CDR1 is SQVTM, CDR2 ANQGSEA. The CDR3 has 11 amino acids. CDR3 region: CSANGNTEAFF. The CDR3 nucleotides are TGCAGCGCCAACGGGAACACTGAAGCTTTCTTT.

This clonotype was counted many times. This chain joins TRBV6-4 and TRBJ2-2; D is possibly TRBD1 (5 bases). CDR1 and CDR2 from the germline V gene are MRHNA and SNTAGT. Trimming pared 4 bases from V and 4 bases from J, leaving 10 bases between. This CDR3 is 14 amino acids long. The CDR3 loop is CASSAYQGTGELFF. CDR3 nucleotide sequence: TGTGCCAGCAGTGCATATCAGGGCACCGGGGAGCTGTTTTTT.

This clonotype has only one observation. This CDR3 is CASSQSGTGGSVVTEAFF. In nucleotides, the CDR3 is TGTGCCAGCAGTCAGTCCGGGACAGGGGGATCGGTGGTAACTGAAGCTTTCTTT. The rearrangement uses TRBV12-3 or TRBV12-4 and TRBJ1-1; TRBD1 matches 11 bases. The CDR3 spans 18 residues. The junction had 16 bases not matched to a gene; V was cut back by 5 bases and J by 5 bases.

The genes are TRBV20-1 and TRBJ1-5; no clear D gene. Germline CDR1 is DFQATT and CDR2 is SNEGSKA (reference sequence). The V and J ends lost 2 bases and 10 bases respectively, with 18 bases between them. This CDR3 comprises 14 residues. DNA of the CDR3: TGCAGTGCTAGAAGGAGTAATGTCCTAAATCCCCAGCATTTT. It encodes CSARRSNVLNPQHF.

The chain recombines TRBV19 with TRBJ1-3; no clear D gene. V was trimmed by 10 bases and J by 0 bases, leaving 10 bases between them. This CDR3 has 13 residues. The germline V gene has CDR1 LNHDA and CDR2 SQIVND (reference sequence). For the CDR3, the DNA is TGTGCCACGGAACGTAGCTCTGGAAACACCATATATTTT. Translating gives CATERSSGNTIYF. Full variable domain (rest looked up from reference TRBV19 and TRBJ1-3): DGGITQSPKYLFRKEGQNVTLSCEQNLNHDAMYWYRQDPGQGLRLIYYSQIVNDFQKGDIAEGYSVSREKKESFPLTVTSAQKNPTAFYLCATERSSGNTIYFGEGSWLTVV.

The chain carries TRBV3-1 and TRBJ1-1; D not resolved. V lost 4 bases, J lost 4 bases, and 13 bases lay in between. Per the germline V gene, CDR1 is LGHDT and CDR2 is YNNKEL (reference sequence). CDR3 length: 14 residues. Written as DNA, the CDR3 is TGTGCCAGCAGCCGCAGGAGTGCGGGCACTGAAGCTTTCTTT. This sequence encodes CASSRRSAGTEAFF.

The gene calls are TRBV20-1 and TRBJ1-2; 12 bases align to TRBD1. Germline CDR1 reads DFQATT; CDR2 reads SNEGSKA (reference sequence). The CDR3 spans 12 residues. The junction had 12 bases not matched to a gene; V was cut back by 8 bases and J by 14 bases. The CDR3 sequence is CSSKGGQGAWTF. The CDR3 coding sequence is TGCAGTTCGAAGGGGGGACAGGGGGCTTGGACCTTC.

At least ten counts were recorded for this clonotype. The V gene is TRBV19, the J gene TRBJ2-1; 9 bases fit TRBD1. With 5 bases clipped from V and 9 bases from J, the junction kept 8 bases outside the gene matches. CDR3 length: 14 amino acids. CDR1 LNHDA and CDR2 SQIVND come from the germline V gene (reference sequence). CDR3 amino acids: CASSSGQGWGEQFF. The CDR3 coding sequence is TGTGCCAGTAGTTCAGGACAGGGGTGGGGTGAGCAGTTCTTC.

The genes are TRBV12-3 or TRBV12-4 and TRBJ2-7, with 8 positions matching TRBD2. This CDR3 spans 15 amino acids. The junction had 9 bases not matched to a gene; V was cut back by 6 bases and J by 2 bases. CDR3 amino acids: CASSPGSSGAYEQYF. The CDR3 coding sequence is TGTGCCAGCAGCCCAGGGAGTAGCGGGGCCTACGAGCAGTACTTC.

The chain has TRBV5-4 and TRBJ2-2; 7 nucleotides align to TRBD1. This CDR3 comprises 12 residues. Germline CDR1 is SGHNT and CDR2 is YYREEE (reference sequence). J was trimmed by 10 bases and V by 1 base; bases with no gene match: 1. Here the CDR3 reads CASSLTGEELFF. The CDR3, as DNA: TGTGCCAGCAGCTTGACAGGGGAGGAGCTGTTTTTT.

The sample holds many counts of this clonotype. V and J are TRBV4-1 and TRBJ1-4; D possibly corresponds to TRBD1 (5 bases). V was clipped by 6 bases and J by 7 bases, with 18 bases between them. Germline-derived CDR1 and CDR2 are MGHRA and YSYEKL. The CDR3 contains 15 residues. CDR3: CASRRYQGDGEKLFF. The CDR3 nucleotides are TGCGCCAGCAGACGATACCAGGGTGATGGTGAAAAACTGTTTTTT.

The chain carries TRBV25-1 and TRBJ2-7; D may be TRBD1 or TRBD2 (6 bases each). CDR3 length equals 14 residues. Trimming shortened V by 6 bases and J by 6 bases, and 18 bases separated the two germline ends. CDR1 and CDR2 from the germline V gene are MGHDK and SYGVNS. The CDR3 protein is CASRTGILGGEQYF. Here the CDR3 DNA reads TGTGCCAGCAGGACAGGCATCCTCGGGGGCGAGCAGTACTTC.

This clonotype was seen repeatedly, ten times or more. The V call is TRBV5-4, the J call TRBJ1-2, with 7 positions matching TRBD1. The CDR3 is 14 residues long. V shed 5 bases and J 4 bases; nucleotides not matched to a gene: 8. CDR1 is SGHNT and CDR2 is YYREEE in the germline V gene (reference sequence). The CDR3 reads CASSHPGQPYGYTF. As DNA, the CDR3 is TGTGCCAGCAGTCACCCGGGACAGCCCTATGGCTACACCTTC.

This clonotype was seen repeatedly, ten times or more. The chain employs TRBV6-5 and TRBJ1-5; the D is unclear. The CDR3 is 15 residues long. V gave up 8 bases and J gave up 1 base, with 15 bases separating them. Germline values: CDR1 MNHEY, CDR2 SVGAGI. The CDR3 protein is CASGKLRTSNQPQHF. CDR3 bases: TGTGCCAGCGGAAAACTTCGGACCAGCAATCAGCCCCAGCATTTT.

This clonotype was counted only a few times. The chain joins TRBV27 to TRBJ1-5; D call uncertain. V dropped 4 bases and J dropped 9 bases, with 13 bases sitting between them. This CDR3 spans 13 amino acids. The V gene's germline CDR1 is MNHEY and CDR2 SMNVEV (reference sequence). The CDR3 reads CASSYEGNAPQHF. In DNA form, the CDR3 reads TGTGCCAGCAGTTACGAAGGGAACGCGCCCCAGCATTTT.

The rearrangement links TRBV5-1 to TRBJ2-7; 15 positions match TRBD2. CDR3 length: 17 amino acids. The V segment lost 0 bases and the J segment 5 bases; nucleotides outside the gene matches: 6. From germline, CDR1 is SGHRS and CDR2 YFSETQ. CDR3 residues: CASSLGPGLAGGHEQYF. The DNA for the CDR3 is TGCGCCAGCAGCTTGGGGCCGGGACTAGCGGGAGGCCACGAGCAGTACTTC.

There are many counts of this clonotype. The CDR3 DNA follows: TGTGCCAGCAGCCACCGCGGGGACACTGAAGCTTTCTTT. Its translation: CASSHRGDTEAFF. The chain couples TRBV5-4 to TRBJ1-1, with D unresolved. From germline, CDR1 is SGHNT and CDR2 YYREEE (reference sequence). Trimming took 4 bases from V and 3 from J, leaving 10 bases between them. This CDR3 region has 13 residues.

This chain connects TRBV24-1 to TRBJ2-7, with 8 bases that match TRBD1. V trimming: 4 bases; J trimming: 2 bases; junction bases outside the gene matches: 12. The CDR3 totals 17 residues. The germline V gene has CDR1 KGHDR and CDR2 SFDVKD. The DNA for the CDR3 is TGTGCCACCAGTGACCGGGACAGGACTTTCCCCCCCTACGAGCAGTACTTC. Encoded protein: CATSDRDRTFPPYEQYF.

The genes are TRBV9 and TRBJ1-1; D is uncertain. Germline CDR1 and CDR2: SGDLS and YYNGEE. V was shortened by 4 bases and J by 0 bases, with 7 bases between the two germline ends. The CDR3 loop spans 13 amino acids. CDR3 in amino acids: CASSPHLNTEAFF. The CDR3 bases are TGTGCCAGCAGCCCACATCTGAACACTGAAGCTTTCTTT. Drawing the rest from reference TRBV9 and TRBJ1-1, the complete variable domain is DSGVTQTPKHLITATGQRVTLRCSPRSGDLSVYWYQQSLDQGLQFLIQYYNGEERAKGNILERFSAQQFPDLHSELNLSSLELGDSALYFCASSPHLNTEAFFGQGTRLTVV.

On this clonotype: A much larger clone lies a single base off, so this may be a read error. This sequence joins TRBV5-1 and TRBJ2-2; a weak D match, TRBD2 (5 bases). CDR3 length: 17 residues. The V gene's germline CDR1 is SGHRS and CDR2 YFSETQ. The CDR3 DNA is TGCGCCAGCAGCCGGACCCCTGACGGAGTCCTCACCGGGGAGATGTTTTTT. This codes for CASSRTPDGVLTGEMFF.

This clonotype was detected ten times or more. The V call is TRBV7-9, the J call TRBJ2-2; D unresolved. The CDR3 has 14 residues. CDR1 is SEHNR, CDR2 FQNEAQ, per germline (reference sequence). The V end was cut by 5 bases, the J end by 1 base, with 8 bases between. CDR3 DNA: TGTGCCAGCAGCGCGACGGTGAACACCGGGGAGCTGTTTTTT. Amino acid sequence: CASSATVNTGELFF.

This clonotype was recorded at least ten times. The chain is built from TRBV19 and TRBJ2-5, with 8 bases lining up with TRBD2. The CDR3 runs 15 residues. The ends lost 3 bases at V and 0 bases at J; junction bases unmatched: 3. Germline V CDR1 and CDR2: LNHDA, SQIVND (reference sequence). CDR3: CASSIFSGNQETQYF. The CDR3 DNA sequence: TGTGCCAGTAGTATCTTTAGCGGGAACCAAGAGACCCAGTACTTC.

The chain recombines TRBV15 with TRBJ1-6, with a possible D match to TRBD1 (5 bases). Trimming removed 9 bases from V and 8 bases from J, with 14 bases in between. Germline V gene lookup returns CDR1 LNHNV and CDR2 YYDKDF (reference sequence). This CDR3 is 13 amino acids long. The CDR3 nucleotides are TGTGCCACGGATGAGGCGGGGGATTCACCCCTCCACTTT. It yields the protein CATDEAGDSPLHF.